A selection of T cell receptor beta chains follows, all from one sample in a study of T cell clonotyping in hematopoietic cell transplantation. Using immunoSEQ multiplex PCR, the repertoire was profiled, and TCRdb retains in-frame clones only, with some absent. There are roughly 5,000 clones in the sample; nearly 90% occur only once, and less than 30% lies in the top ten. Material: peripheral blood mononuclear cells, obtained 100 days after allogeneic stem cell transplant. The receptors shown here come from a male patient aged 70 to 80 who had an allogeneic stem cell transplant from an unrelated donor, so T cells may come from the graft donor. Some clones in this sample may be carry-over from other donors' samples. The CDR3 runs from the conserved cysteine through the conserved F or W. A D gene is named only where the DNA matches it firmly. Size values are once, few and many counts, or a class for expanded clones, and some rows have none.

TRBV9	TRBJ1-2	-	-	TGTGCCAGCAGCGTACGGCCAGTAGGGGTCTCCGACTATGGCTACACCTTC	CASSVRPVGVSDYGYTF
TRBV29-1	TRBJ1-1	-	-	TGCAGCGTTAGTACAGGGTTCGCCACTGAAGCTTTCTTT	CSVSTGFATEAFF
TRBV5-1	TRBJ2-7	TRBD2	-	TGCGCCAGCAGCTTGGTTCTAGCGGGGCCCTACGAGCAGTACTTC	CASSLVLAGPYEQYF
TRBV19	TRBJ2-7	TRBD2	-	TGTGCCAGTAAGGCGCGGACTAGCAGTGAGCAGTACTTC	CASKARTSSEQYF
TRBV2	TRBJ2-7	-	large	TGTGCCAGCAGTGAAATCGGCGATACCTCCTACGAGCAGTACTTC	CASSEIGDTSYEQYF
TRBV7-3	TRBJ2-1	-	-	TGTGCCAGCAGCCGTCAAGGGCCCCCGAGCTCCTACAATGAGCAGTTCTTC	CASSRQGPPSSYNEQFF
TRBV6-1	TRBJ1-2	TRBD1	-	TGTGCCAGCATTCGGACAGGGAGCTATGGCTACACCTTC	CASIRTGSYGYTF
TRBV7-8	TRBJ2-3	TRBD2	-	TGTGCCAGCAGCTTAGTCCGGGAGGCCTATAATACGCAGTATTTT	CASSLVREAYNTQYF
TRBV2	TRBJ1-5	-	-	TGTGCCAGCAGTTACGATCAGCCCCAGCATTTT	CASSYDQPQHF
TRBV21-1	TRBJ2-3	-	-	TGTGCCAGCACCGACCGTCACAGGGATGGGGCGAGGGATACGCAGTATTTT	CASTDRHRDGARDTQYF
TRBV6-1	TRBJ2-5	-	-	TGTGCCAGCACCAGGGGACGGCAAGAGACCCAGTACTTC	CASTRGRQETQYF
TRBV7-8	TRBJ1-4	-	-	TGTGCCAGCAGCTTATTCGAGGACAGAACTTCTGAAAAACTGTTTTTT	CASSLFEDRTSEKLFF
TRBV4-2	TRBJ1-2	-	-	TGTGCCAGCAGCCAAGAAGACAGGAACTATGGCTACACCTTC	CASSQEDRNYGYTF
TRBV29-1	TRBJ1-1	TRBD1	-	TGCAGCGCCCGACAGGGGTCTAACACTGAAGCTTTCTTT	CSARQGSNTEAFF
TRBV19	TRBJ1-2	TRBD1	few	TGTGCCAGTAGTATCCAACGGGACAGCGAATGCACCTTC	CASSIQRDSECTF
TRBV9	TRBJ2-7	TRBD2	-	TGTGCCAGCAGCGTCTCATTTAGCGGGAGTTATCTTAACGAGCAGTACTTC	CASSVSFSGSYLNEQYF
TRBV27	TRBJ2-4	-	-	TGTGCCAGCAGTGCCAGCCTAGCCAAAAACATTCAGTACTTC	CASSASLAKNIQYF
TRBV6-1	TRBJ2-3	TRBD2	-	TGTGCCAGCAGTGAAAGGACTAGCGGGAGGGCCGCCCCCGCAGATACGCAGTATTTT	CASSERTSGRAAPADTQYF
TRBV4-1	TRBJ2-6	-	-	TGCGCCAGCAGCCAAGAGGGTGGCTCTGGGGCCAACGTCCTGACTTTC	CASSQEGGSGANVLTF
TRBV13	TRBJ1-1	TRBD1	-	TGTGCCAGCAGTCGGACAGGCCGACTGATGAACACTGAAGCTTTCTTT	CASSRTGRLMNTEAFF
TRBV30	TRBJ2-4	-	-	TGTGCCTGTGTTGGGGTAGCCAAAAACATTCAGTACTTC	CACVGVAKNIQYF
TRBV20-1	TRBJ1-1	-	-	TGCAGTGCTAGAGGGCGAGCTTTCTTT	CSARGRAFF
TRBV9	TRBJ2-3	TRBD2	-	TGTGCCAGCAGCGTACCGATAGCGGGAGGTACAGATACGCAGTATTTT	CASSVPIAGGTDTQYF
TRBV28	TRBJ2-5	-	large	TGTGCCAGCAGCCCCCTCGGTATAGAAGAGACCCAGTACTTC	CASSPLGIEETQYF
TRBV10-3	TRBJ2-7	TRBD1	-	TGTGCCATCAGTGAGAGGGGACAGGGGGCCTACGAGCAGTACTTC	CAISERGQGAYEQYF
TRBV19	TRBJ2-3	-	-	TGTGCCAGTATGATCCCTGGCACAGATACGCAGTATTTT	CASMIPGTDTQYF
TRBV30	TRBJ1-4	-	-	TGTGCCTGGGACGGACGGCTTAATGAAAAACTGTTTTTT	CAWDGRLNEKLFF
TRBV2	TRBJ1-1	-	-	TGTGCCGGTGAATATGACACTGAAGCTTTCTTT	CAGEYDTEAFF
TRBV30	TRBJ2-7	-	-	TGTGCCTGGAGTGTAGGGGGGAGCTCCTACGAGCAGTACTTC	CAWSVGGSSYEQYF
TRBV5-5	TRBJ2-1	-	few	TGTGCCAGCAGTCCCACGGTTGAGCAGTTCTTC	CASSPTVEQFF